A selection of T cell receptor beta chains follows, all from one sample in a study of CD8+CD57+ T cells in acquired aplastic anemia. TCRdb reprocessed the reads with MiXCR, giving one entry per CDR3 protein. The sample lists about 220,000 distinct CDR3 sequences, about 37% occurring once. Material for sequencing was sorted CD4+, CD8+, or CD8+CD57+ T cells (not recorded which) from PBMCs. The receptors shown here come from a human donor in good health, serving as a control. Each CDR3 is given with its conserved first and last residue. The D gene is left open where the match is weak. Not all rows give a size; the values are once, few, many and, for expanded clones, a class.

-,TRBJ1-5,-,TRBV10-3,CASRDLSGNQPQHF,TGTGCCAGCAGAGACCTATCTGGCAATCAGCCCCAGCATTTT
-,TRBJ2-1,-,TRBV7-6,CASKSGSSYNEQFF,TGTGCCAGCAAATCGGGGAGCTCCTACAATGAGCAGTTCTTC
-,TRBJ2-3,-,TRBV2,CASGRRGTDTQYF,TGTGCCAGCGGCCGCAGGGGAACCGATACGCAGTATTTT
many,TRBJ1-2,-,TRBV2,CASSEVRTANYGYTF,TGTGCCAGCAGTGAAGTGAGAACAGCTAACTATGGCTACACCTTC
few,TRBJ2-2,-,TRBV12-5,CASGRVRDTGELFF,TGTGCTAGCGGGCGTGTTAGGGACACCGGGGAGCTGTTTTTT
-,TRBJ1-4,TRBD1,TRBV19,CASRRGQEKLFF,TGTGCCAGTAGGAGGGGACAGGAAAAACTGTTTTTT
many,TRBJ2-7,-,TRBV5-1,CASSPGGRGEVDEQYF,TGCGCCAGCAGCCCCGGTGGGAGGGGGGAGGTCGACGAGCAGTACTTC
-,TRBJ1-4,-,TRBV4-1,CASRGRTNEKLFF,TGCGCCAGCAGGGGACGGACGAATGAAAAACTGTTTTTT
-,TRBJ2-1,TRBD2,TRBV7-9,CASSSELAANYNEQFF,TGTGCCAGCAGCTCCGAACTAGCGGCAAACTACAATGAGCAGTTCTTC
many,TRBJ2-1,-,TRBV29-1,CSGYLDNEQFF,TGCAGCGGTTATCTTGACAATGAGCAGTTCTTC
-,TRBJ2-7,-,TRBV10-3,CAISVGGWIYEQYF,TGTGCCATCAGTGTCGGGGGCTGGATCTACGAGCAGTACTTC
-,TRBJ2-2,-,TRBV11-1,CASSPPRRTTRFGELFF,TGTGCCAGCAGCCCTCCCAGGAGGACTACAAGATTCGGGGAGCTGTTTTTT
few,TRBJ2-1,TRBD2,TRBV27,CASSYGTRGTYNEQFF,TGTGCCAGCAGCTATGGGACTAGGGGAACCTACAATGAGCAGTTCTTC
few,TRBJ2-5,-,TRBV27,CASSLIPAVETQYF,TGTGCCAGCAGTCTTATTCCCGCGGTGGAGACCCAGTACTTC
many,TRBJ2-5,TRBD1,TRBV5-8,CASSPGTGGKETQYF,TGTGCCAGCAGCCCTGGGACAGGGGGTAAAGAGACCCAGTACTTC
-,TRBJ2-1,TRBD2,TRBV7-8,CASRPRGGFEQFF,TGTGCCAGCAGGCCGCGGGGGGGCTTTGAGCAGTTCTTC
many,TRBJ2-3,-,TRBV20-1,CSVLEERSDTQYF,TGCAGTGTACTAGAAGAACGTTCAGATACGCAGTATTTT
-,TRBJ2-2,-,TRBV2,CASSPKQWSGELFF,TGTGCCAGCAGCCCAAAACAGTGGTCCGGGGAGCTGTTTTTT
many,TRBJ2-5,TRBD2,TRBV5-1,CASSRVRAAGGGETQYF,TGCGCCAGCAGCCGGGTTCGTGCAGCGGGGGGAGGGGAGACCCAGTACTTC
many,TRBJ1-5,-,TRBV19,CASKRQQSSNQPQHF,TGTGCCAGTAAGAGGCAGCAGTCGAGCAATCAGCCCCAGCATTTT
many,TRBJ2-3,-,TRBV20-1,CSARGYYHTDTQYF,TGCAGTGCTAGAGGATACTACCACACAGATACGCAGTATTTT
many,TRBJ1-1,TRBD1,TRBV7-8,CASSRGQAGWDTEAFF,TGTGCCAGCAGCCGAGGACAGGCAGGGTGGGACACTGAAGCTTTCTTT
-,TRBJ1-6,-,TRBV11-1,CASSADRSSPLHF,TGTGCCAGCAGCGCCGATAGGAGTTCACCCCTCCACTTT
many,TRBJ2-7,-,TRBV20-1,CSAIGQYPSGYEQYF,TGCAGTGCTATAGGTCAGTACCCCTCAGGGTACGAGCAGTACTTC
-,TRBJ2-3,-,TRBV10-3,CAISENRANNEQYF,TGTGCCATCAGTGAGAACAGAGCTAACAATGAGCAGTATTTT
many,TRBJ1-1,-,TRBV19,CASSIAFGRLEAFF,TGTGCCAGTAGTATAGCCTTCGGCAGACTTGAAGCTTTCTTT
-,TRBJ1-1,-,TRBV12-3/TRBV12-4,CASSPQRQANTEAFF,TGTGCCAGCAGTCCCCAGAGACAGGCAAACACTGAAGCTTTCTTT
few,TRBJ2-1,-,TRBV25-1,CASSPLDYNEQFF,TGTGCCAGCAGCCCTTTAGACTACAATGAGCAGTTCTTC
few,TRBJ2-1,-,TRBV5-1,CASRDSLQTEQFF,TGCGCCAGCCGGGACTCCCTTCAGACGGAGCAGTTCTTC
few,TRBJ2-3,-,TRBV19,CASSLRTAPDTQYF,TGTGCCAGCAGCCTCCGGACAGCTCCAGATACGCAGTATTTT
-,TRBJ2-7,-,TRBV15,CATSRVLGRSYEQYF,TGTGCCACCAGCAGAGTCTTGGGGCGCTCCTACGAGCAGTACTTC
many,TRBJ2-1,TRBD2,TRBV20-1,CSAGRAAGEQFF,TGCAGTGCGGGGAGGGCGGCCGGTGAGCAGTTCTTC
many,TRBJ2-5,-,TRBV5-1,CASSSQETQYF,TGTGCCAGCAGCTCGCAAGAGACCCAGTACTTC
few,TRBJ2-1,-,TRBV5-1,CASSFSSPTYNEQFF,TGCGCCAGCAGCTTTAGTAGTCCGACCTACAATGAGCAGTTCTTC
-,TRBJ2-7,-,TRBV19,CALLRMGYEQYF,TGTGCCCTACTCCGAATGGGGTACGAGCAGTACTTC
-,TRBJ1-5,-,TRBV6-5,CASSYGFGQPNQPQHF,TGTGCCAGCAGTTACGGGTTCGGGCAGCCTAATCAGCCCCAGCATTTT
-,TRBJ1-1,-,TRBV5-1,CASSMGPLTGEAFF,TGCGCCAGCAGTATGGGTCCGCTCACCGGTGAAGCTTTCTTT
-,TRBJ2-1,TRBD2,TRBV19,CASSIGTSRSNEQFF,TGTGCCAGTAGTATCGGGACTAGCCGGAGCAATGAGCAGTTCTTC
many,TRBJ2-5,-,TRBV20-1,CSARDSFLAQETQYF,TGCAGTGCTAGAGATAGTTTCCTAGCACAAGAGACCCAGTACTTC
-,TRBJ2-1,TRBD1,TRBV30,CAWSDLGQGTGNEQFF,TGTGCCTGGAGTGACTTGGGACAGGGGACTGGGAATGAGCAGTTCTTC
few,TRBJ2-3,-,TRBV6-1,CASSGRGSGADTQYF,TGTGCCAGCAGTGGTCGTGGTTCCGGGGCAGATACGCAGTATTTT
few,TRBJ2-5,TRBD2,TRBV12-3/TRBV12-4,CASSRTRLAGQETQYF,TGTGCCAGCAGCCGCACCCGACTAGCGGGGCAAGAGACCCAGTACTTC
-,TRBJ1-1,TRBD1,TRBV15,CASSARQGLNIEAFF,TGTGCCAGCAGCGCTAGACAGGGGTTAAACATTGAAGCTTTCTTT
few,TRBJ2-2,-,TRBV2,CASMGTANTGELFF,TGTGCCAGCATGGGGACCGCGAACACCGGGGAGCTGTTTTTT
-,TRBJ2-7,-,TRBV15,CAASSPTAGSYEQYF,TGTGCCGCCAGCAGCCCGACCGCCGGGTCCTACGAGCAGTACTTC
many,TRBJ2-1,TRBD1,TRBV7-2,CASSYRGAYNEQFF,TGTGCCAGCAGTTACAGGGGTGCCTACAATGAGCAGTTCTTC
few,TRBJ1-1,-,TRBV12-3/TRBV12-4,CASRSSGRGNTEAFF,TGTGCCAGCAGGTCCTCTGGGAGGGGGAACACTGAAGCTTTCTTT
many,TRBJ1-2,-,TRBV19,CASSIFGGYYGYTF,TGTGCCAGTAGTATATTTGGGGGATACTATGGCTACACCTTC
many,TRBJ1-2,-,TRBV6-1,CASRELYGYTF,TGTGCCAGCAGGGAACTATATGGCTACACCTTC
many,TRBJ2-5,TRBD1,TRBV20-1,CSARGGQGKETQYF,TGCAGTGCTCGAGGGGGACAGGGTAAAGAGACCCAGTACTTC
once,TRBJ2-7,-,TRBV7-8,CASSLFAGGEQYF,TGTGCCAGCAGCTTATTTGCCGGGGGCGAGCAGTACTTC
many,TRBJ1-6,-,TRBV2,CASERDWGSPLHF,TGTGCCAGCGAAAGGGATTGGGGGTCACCCCTCCACTTT
many,TRBJ2-1,-,TRBV24-1,CATSALQGYNEQFF,TGTGCCACCAGCGCATTACAGGGATACAATGAGCAGTTCTTC